The T cell receptor (beta chain) described here comes from a study of vaccination effects on CD4 cells after COVID-19. CDR1 SGHRS and CDR2 YFSETQ come from the germline V gene. The CDR3 loop spans 14 amino acids. The V gene lost 4 bases and the J gene lost 0 bases, with 11 bases spanning the gap. On this clone: Its target is unknown.

Measured with immunoSEQ multiplex PCR; TCRdb has only the in-frame clones, and not every one. In the table there are about 22,000 clones, about three quarters of which are singletons. Sequencing was preceded by expansion of antigen-specific CD4+ T cells with viral peptide pools in the ViraFEST assay. When around 10 days of culture had elapsed, CD4+ T cells were isolated. Participants were vaccinated with two doses of either the BNT162b2 or mRNA-1273 vaccine. The chain employs TRBV5-1 and TRBJ2-7; D is uncertain. This receptor was identified in a human donor who received a COVID-19 vaccine. Source: CD4+ T cells from PBMCs cultured with HCoV-NL63 spike peptides, taken after COVID-19 vaccination. The CDR3, as DNA: TGCGCCAGCAGCCTGGAAGGGTTCTCCTACGAGCAGTACTTC. Translation gives CASSLEGFSYEQYF.